The clone carrying this T cell receptor beta chain was seen a few times. Its antigen is unidentified. Germline V gene sequence: CDR1 SQVTM, CDR2 ANQGSEA. There are 12 residues in the CDR3. Trimming removed 3 bases from V and 1 base from J, with 6 bases in between. This entry comes from a study of T-cell reconstitution after alpha-beta-depleted transplantation in children. General observations from the study: One year post-transplant, T-cell counts and diversity were largely derived from T cells produced anew. Several hundred expanded graft clones reportedly were the source of alpha-beta T cells about two months after transplant. The origin of high day-60 TCRbeta diversity in some patients lay in surviving recipient T cells and thymic progenitors.

Unique molecular identifiers featured in how the TCRbeta library was prepared. TCRdb reanalysed the PCR reads using MiXCR and keeps one entry per CDR3 protein. The repertoire has 45,000 to 60,000 distinct CDR3 sequences, about 47% of them found once; the top ten carry approximately 38%. The chain couples TRBV29-1 to TRBJ1-1; D is unresolved. The source material was peripheral blood, sampled before TCRalphabeta/CD19-depleted stem cell transplant. This sequence was found in a boy younger than two with SCID, due to receive a stem cell transplant. CDR3 region: CSVDRRNTEAFF. The DNA of the CDR3 is TGCAGCGTTGACCGAAGGAACACTGAAGCTTTCTTT.